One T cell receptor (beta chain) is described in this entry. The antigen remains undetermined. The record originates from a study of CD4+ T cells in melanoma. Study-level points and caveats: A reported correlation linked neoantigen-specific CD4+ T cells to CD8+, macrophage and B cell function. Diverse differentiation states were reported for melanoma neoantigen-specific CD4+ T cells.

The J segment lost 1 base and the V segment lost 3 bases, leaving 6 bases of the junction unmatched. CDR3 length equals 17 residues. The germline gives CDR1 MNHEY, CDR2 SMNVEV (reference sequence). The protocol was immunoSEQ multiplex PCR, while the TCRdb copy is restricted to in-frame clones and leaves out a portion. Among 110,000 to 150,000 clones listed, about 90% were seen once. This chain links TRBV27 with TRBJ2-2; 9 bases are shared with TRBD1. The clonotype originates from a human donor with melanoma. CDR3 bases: TGTGCCAGCAGTTTCGGTATGGACAGGGGGAACACCGGGGAGCTGTTTTTT. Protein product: CASSFGMDRGNTGELFF.